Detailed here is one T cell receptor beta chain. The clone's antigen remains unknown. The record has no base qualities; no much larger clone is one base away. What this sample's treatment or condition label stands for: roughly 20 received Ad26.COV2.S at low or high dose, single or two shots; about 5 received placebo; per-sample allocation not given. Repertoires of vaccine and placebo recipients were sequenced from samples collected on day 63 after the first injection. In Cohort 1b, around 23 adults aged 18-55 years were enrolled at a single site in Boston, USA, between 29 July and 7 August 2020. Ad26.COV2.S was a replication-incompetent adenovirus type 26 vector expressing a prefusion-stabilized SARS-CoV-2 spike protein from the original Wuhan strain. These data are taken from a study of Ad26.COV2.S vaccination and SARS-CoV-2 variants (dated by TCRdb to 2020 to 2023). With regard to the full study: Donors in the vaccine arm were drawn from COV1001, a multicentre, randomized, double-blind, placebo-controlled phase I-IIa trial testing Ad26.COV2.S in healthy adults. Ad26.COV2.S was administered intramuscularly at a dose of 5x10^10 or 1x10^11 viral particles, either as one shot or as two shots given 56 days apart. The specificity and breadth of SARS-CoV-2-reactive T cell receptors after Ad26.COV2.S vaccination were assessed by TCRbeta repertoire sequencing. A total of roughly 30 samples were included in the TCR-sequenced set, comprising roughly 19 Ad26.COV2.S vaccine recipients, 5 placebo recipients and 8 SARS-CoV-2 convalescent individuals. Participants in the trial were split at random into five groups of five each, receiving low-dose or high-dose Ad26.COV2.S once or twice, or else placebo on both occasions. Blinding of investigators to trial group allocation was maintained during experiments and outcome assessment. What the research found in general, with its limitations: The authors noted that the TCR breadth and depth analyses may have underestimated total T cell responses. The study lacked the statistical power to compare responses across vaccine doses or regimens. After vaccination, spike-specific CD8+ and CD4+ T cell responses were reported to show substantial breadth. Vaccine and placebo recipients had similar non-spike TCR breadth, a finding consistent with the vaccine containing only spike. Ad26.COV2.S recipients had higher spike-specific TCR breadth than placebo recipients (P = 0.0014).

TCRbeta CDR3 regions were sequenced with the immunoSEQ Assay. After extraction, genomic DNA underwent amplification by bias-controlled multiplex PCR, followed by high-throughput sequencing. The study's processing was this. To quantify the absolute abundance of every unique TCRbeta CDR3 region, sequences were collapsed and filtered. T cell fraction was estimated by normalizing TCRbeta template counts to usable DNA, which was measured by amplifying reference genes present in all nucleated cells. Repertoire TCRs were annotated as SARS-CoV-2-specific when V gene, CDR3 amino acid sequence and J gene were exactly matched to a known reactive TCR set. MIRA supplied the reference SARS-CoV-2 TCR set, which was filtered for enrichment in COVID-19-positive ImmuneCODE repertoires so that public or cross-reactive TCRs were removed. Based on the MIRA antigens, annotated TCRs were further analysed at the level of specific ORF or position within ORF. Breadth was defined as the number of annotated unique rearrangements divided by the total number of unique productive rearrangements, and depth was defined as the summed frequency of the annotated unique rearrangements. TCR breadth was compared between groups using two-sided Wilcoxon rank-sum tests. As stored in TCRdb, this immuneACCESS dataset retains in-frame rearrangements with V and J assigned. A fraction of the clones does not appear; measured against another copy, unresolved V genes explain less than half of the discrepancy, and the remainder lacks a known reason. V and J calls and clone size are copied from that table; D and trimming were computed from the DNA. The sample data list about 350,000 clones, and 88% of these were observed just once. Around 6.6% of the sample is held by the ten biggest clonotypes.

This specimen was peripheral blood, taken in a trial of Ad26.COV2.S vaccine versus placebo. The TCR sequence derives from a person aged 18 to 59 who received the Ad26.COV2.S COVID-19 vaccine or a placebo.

At the DNA level, the sequence is TGTGCCAGCAGTCCTATCTTAAACCACTCTGGAAACACCATATATTTT. Translated, it reads CASSPILNHSGNTIYF. The V gene is TRBV28 and the J gene is TRBJ1-3, with an unclear D gene assignment. Via the germline V gene, CDR1 is MDHEN and CDR2 SYDVKM. From the cysteine through the phenylalanine, the CDR3 covers 16 amino acids. Just CDR3 DNA is preserved here, 48 bases in frame from base 1. A distance of 14 bases separates the germline ends of V and J, which lose 5 bases and 0 bases respectively.